The clone carrying this T cell receptor (beta chain) was seen at least ten times. Trimming took 5 bases from V and 7 from J, leaving 17 bases between them. The CDR3 spans 14 residues. Germline-derived CDR1 and CDR2 are SEHNR and FQNEAQ (reference sequence). This specimen comes from a study of human T cells and chemical hapten exposure. Study details: Patches with 0.01% DPC went on the upper back, and the tests were read at 6 days.

Within the library, unique molecular identifiers were attached to each individual cDNA molecule. Under the authors' procedure: TCRs per sample had a median of approximately 98,000 and ranged from 23,224 to 690,600. Each CDR3 protein is one row after TCRdb ran MiXCR on the RACE reads. TCRdb's processing, not the authors', yielded these V and J calls. Of some 98,000 distinct CDR3 sequences in the sample, 10% to 12% were seen once. This sample's time point: pre-sensitization, week 0. Treatment: therapeutic diphenylcyclopropenone sensitization with weekly scalp DPC. Suited to DPC and affected by alopecia, the donors ranged from 18 to 70 years old.

The receptor was isolated from a woman aged 60 to 75 with alopecia areata. Some clones in this sample may be carry-over from other donors' samples. This chain uses TRBV7-9 with TRBJ1-2; D may be TRBD1 (6 bases). Specimen: whole blood, collected in connection with sensitization to the hapten diphenylcyclopropenone (DPC). Written as DNA, the CDR3 is TGTGCCAGCAGCCATAAAACAGGGAGGGTTGGCTACACCTTC. It translates to CASSHKTGRVGYTF.